These 10 T cell receptor beta chains originate from one sample sequenced in a study of control samples from healthy donors and cancer patients. Sequencing used immunoSEQ multiplex PCR; TCRdb keeps in-frame clones, though not all of them. The sample carries around 99,000 clones, 90% recorded once. Sequencing was carried out using blood. The receptors were gathered from a human donor in good health. The donor label of this sample is uncertain.

The chain is built from TRBV19 and TRBJ2-7; 7 bases fit TRBD1. This CDR3 is 13 amino acids long. Germline values: CDR1 LNHDA, CDR2 SQIVND (reference sequence). The V and J ends lost 2 bases and 3 bases, in that order; junction bases with no gene match: 1. The CDR3 reads CASSIRGHYEQYF. The CDR3 nucleotides are TGTGCCAGTAGTATAAGGGGGCACTACGAGCAGTACTTC.

This chain links TRBV19 with TRBJ1-1, with D hard to call. Germline V gene sequence: CDR1 LNHDA, CDR2 SQIVND (reference sequence). The CDR3 consists of 15 residues. V was trimmed by 6 bases and J by 3 bases, leaving 17 bases between them. The CDR3 bases are TGTGCCAGTAGGCTTAATCCAGGAGGACACACTGAAGCTTTCTTT. Translated: CASRLNPGGHTEAFF.

V and J are TRBV6-5 and TRBJ1-4, with TRBD1 identical over 9 bases. The CDR3 loop spans 14 amino acids. Germline CDR1 is MNHEY and CDR2 is SVGAGI. V lost 4 bases to trimming and J lost 7 bases; unmatched junction nucleotides: 4. The CDR3 loop is CASSWDRVGEKLFF. CDR3 nucleotide sequence: TGTGCCAGCAGTTGGGACAGGGTGGGTGAAAAACTGTTTTTT.

The chain employs TRBV29-1 and TRBJ1-2; 7 bases agree with TRBD1. CDR3 length: 13 residues. V lost 1 base to trimming and J lost 6 bases; unmatched junction nucleotides: 5. Germline V gene lookup returns CDR1 SQVTM and CDR2 ANQGSEA. The CDR3 sequence: CSVEGQGPNGYTF. For the CDR3, the DNA is TGCAGCGTTGAAGGACAGGGTCCCAATGGCTACACCTTC.

This clone has a single count. This rearrangement joins TRBV5-1 to TRBJ1-6; TRBD1 is a possible D gene (5 bases). V was cut by 0 bases and J by 14 bases, with 24 bases left in between. CDR1 and CDR2 (germline): SGHRS, YFSETQ. This CDR3 is built from 17 residues. The CDR3 bases are TGCGCCAGCAGCTTGGTAAGGGGCCCCGCCACCCCAGGATCCCTCCACTTT. This encodes CASSLVRGPATPGSLHF. The full variable domain, completed using reference TRBV5-1 and TRBJ1-6, is KAGVTQTPRYLIKTRGQQVTLSCSPISGHRSVSWYQQTPGQGLQFLFEYFSETQRNKGNFPGRFSGRQFSNSRSEMNVSTLELGDSALYLCASSLVRGPATPGSLHFGNGTRLTVT.

This clone was counted a single time. This CDR3 is CASSPPQGERGLTYEQYF. As DNA, the CDR3 is TGTGCCAGCTCACCACCACAGGGAGAGCGGGGGCTAACCTACGAGCAGTACTTC. J is TRBJ2-7 and V is TRBV18; 8 bases are shared with TRBD2. The V segment lost 0 bases and the J segment 2 bases; nucleotides outside the gene matches: 12. Germline V gene sequence: CDR1 KGHSH, CDR2 LQKENI. CDR3 size: 18 residues.

V gene TRBV27 combines with J gene TRBJ1-3; D ambiguous. V dropped 5 bases and J dropped 4 bases, with 15 bases sitting between them. The length of the CDR3 is 15 residues. Germline V gives CDR1 MNHEY, CDR2 SMNVEV (reference sequence). The CDR3, as DNA: TGTGCCAGCAGTCGCTATTTTGGACCCGGAAACACCATATATTTT. Translated, it gives CASSRYFGPGNTIYF.

The chain has TRBV27 and TRBJ2-7; D uncertain. V was pared by 3 bases and J by 5 bases, with 17 bases between. The CDR3 is 15 amino acids. The germline CDR1 and CDR2 sequences are MNHEY and SMNVEV (reference sequence). This chain's CDR3 is CASSFFNPPIDEQYF. CDR3 in DNA: TGTGCCAGCAGTTTCTTCAATCCCCCGATCGACGAGCAGTACTTC.

As DNA, the CDR3 is TGTGCCAGCAGCCCAAGCGCCCAGGGGGCATATTCACCCCTCCACTTT. Translation: CASSPSAQGAYSPLHF. The chain carries TRBV2 and TRBJ1-6; 8 bases are a match to TRBD1. The V segment lost 6 bases and the J segment 8 bases; nucleotides outside the gene matches: 12. Germline V gene lookup returns CDR1 SNHLY and CDR2 FYNNEI. The CDR3 consists of 16 residues. Combining the CDR3 with reference TRBV2 and TRBJ1-6 gives the whole variable domain EPEVTQTPSHQVTQMGQEVILRCVPISNHLYFYWYRQILGQKVEFLVSFYNNEISEKSEIFDDQFSVERPDGSNFTLKIRSTKLEDSAMYFCASSPSAQGAYSPLHFGNGTRLTVT.

V usage is TRBV2 and J usage is TRBJ1-6; no clear D. CDR1 and CDR2 (germline): SNHLY, FYNNEI. The length of the CDR3 is 13 residues. With 6 bases removed from V and 6 bases from J, the gap between germline ends came to 9 bases. The CDR3 region is CASSQDFNSPLHF. DNA for the CDR3: TGTGCCAGCAGCCAGGACTTTAATTCACCCCTCCACTTT.